This TCR beta chain was sequenced for a study of response to subunit inactivated influenza vaccine. Whole-study results and caveats: Few new T cells, the authors suggested, are recruited by each seasonal influenza vaccination.

Trimming removed 6 bases from V and 2 bases from J, with 9 bases in between. CDR3 length: 12 residues. CDR1 is SQVTM and CDR2 is ANQGSEA in the germline V gene. TCRdb re-derived calls from the RT-PCR reads in MiXCR, one entry per CDR3 protein. The sample contains 450,000 to 500,000 distinct CDR3 sequences, approximately 11% of which appear only once. On this clonotype itself: Its antigen remains unknown.

This sequence joins TRBV29-1 and TRBJ2-3, with D hard to call. Sequencing was performed on PBMCs from blood, taken 45 days after vaccination. The sequence was collected from a man aged 50-59 years who received an inactivated influenza vaccine. The CDR3 nucleotides are TGCAGCGTGATGACGGTCACAGATACGCAGTATTTT. It encodes CSVMTVTDTQYF.